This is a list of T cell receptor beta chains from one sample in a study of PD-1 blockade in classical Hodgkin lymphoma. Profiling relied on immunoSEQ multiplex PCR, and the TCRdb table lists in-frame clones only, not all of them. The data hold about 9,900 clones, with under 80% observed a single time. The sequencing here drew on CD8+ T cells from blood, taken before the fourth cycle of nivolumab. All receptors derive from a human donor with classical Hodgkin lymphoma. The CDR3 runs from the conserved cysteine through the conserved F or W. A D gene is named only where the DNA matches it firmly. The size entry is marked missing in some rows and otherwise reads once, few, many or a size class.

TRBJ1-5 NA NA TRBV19 TGTGCCAGTAGTATAGATCCCTCAACAGGACAGCCCCAGCATTTT CASSIDPSTGQPQHF
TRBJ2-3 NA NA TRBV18 TGTGCCAGCTCACCACTGCAGGGGACCACCACAGATACGCAGTATTTT CASSPLQGTTTDTQYF
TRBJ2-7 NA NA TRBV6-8 TGTGCCAGCAGTTACCGGCAGGCCTCCTACGAGCAGTACTTC CASSYRQASYEQYF
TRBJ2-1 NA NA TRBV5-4 TGTGCCAGCAGCTTAGGGGCCGGTGAGCAGTTCTTC CASSLGAGEQFF
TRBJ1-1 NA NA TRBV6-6 TGTGCCAGCAGTTACCTTTCGGGTTATATGAACACTGAAGCTTTCTTT CASSYLSGYMNTEAFF
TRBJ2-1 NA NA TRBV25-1 TGTGCCAGCAGTGAAGAAGTATGGGGGGCCCACAATGAGCAGTTCTTC CASSEEVWGAHNEQFF
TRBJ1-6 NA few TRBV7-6 TGTGCCAGCAGCTTAGAAGTGACTTCACCCCTCCACTTT CASSLEVTSPLHF
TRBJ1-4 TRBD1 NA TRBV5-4 TGTGCCAGCAGCCAAGTTTCGACAGGGGCTAATGAAAAACTGTTTTTT CASSQVSTGANEKLFF
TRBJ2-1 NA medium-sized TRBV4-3 TGCGCCAGCAGCCAAGCGTGGGGGAGTAGAAATGAGCAGTTCTTC CASSQAWGSRNEQFF
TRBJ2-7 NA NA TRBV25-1 TGTGCCAGCAGTGGCCTCACAGGTCAATACGAGCAGTACTTC CASSGLTGQYEQYF
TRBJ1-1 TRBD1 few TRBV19 TGTGCCAGTAGTCCTACCGGGACAGGGGTAGGAGCTTTCTTT CASSPTGTGVGAFF
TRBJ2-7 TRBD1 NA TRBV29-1 TGCAGCGTTGCAGGGACAGGGGTCAACTACGAGCAGTACTTC CSVAGTGVNYEQYF
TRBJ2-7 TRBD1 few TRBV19 TGTGCCAGTAGTATAAAAGGGACAGGGTCCTCCGAGCAGTACTTC CASSIKGTGSSEQYF
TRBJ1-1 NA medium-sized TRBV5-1 TGCGCCAGCAGCTTGGAGGGGGTCACTGAAGCTTTCTTT CASSLEGVTEAFF